Listed here are 29 T cell receptor beta chains from one sample, sequenced in a study of cytomegalovirus exposure and HLA in healthy donors. The data were produced by immunoSEQ multiplex PCR, yet TCRdb's version contains in-frame clones alone and is incomplete. The sample lists under 250,000 clones, around 87% occurring once. The sample was PBMCs. These receptors were collected from a woman aged 18-29 years in good health and CMV-seropositive.

The chain joins TRBV11-2 to TRBJ2-5; D is ambiguous. Trimming pared 7 bases from V and 5 bases from J, leaving 17 bases between. CDR1 is SGHAT, CDR2 FQNNGV, per germline. CDR3 length: 14 amino acids. The chain's CDR3 is CASISAGLLETQYF. In nucleotides, the CDR3 is TGTGCCAGCATTTCTGCTGGCCTTCTGGAGACCCAGTACTTC.

The genes are TRBV7-9 and TRBJ2-1, with D possibly matching TRBD2 (5 bases). The CDR3 has 13 amino acids. Trimming pared 0 bases from V and 7 bases from J, leaving 7 bases between. From germline, CDR1 is SEHNR and CDR2 FQNEAQ (reference sequence). Here the CDR3 DNA reads TGTGCCAGCAGCTTAGCCGGCGGGAATGAGCAGTTCTTC. This sequence encodes CASSLAGGNEQFF.

The rearrangement uses TRBV2 and TRBJ2-1, with D possibly being TRBD2 (6 bases). Germline CDR1 reads SNHLY; CDR2 reads FYNNEI. Trimming removed 7 bases from V and 8 bases from J, with 12 bases in between. This CDR3 region has 12 residues. CDR3 residues: CASTLGGDEQFF. As DNA, the CDR3 is TGTGCCAGCACCCTCGGAGGGGATGAGCAGTTCTTC.

On this clone: Other nucleotide sequences from this sample produce the same CDR3. This chain links TRBV28 with TRBJ2-3; TRBD1 matches at 8 bases. CDR3 length equals 15 residues. Germline V gene lookup returns CDR1 MDHEN and CDR2 SYDVKM. Losses at the gene ends were 2 bases for V and 2 bases for J; bases not matched to a gene: 3. CDR3: CASSLGTGHTDTQYF. In nucleotides, the CDR3 is TGTGCCAGCAGTTTAGGGACAGGTCACACAGATACGCAGTATTTT.

The chain links TRBV19 to TRBJ2-2; D may be TRBD1 (6 bases). V dropped 9 bases and J dropped 3 bases, with 8 bases sitting between them. CDR3 length: 12 residues. The germline gives CDR1 LNHDA, CDR2 SQIVND (reference sequence). The CDR3 DNA reads as TGTGCCAGACAGGGTGACACCGGGGAGCTGTTTTTT. It yields the protein CARQGDTGELFF.

This chain links TRBV19 with TRBJ1-2; D not certain. Germline V gene data show CDR1 as LNHDA and CDR2 as SQIVND (reference sequence). The CDR3 is 16 residues long. V shed 4 bases and J shed 0 bases, with 15 bases lying between them. The CDR3 is CASSTLITESNYGYTF. CDR3 coding DNA: TGTGCCAGTAGTACTCTGATAACAGAATCTAACTATGGCTACACCTTC.

This rearrangement joins TRBV27 to TRBJ1-5; D might be TRBD1 (5 bases). Germline loops: CDR1 MNHEY, CDR2 SMNVEV (reference sequence). The CDR3 consists of 15 residues. V lost 2 bases and J lost 7, with 15 bases in between. DNA of the CDR3: TGTGCCAGCAGTTTAGAAGGGGCGCCCGGGCAGCCCCAGCATTTT. Encoded protein: CASSLEGAPGQPQHF.

J is TRBJ2-3 and V is TRBV15; weak D call: TRBD2 (6 bases). V shed 1 base and J shed 1 base, with 18 bases lying between them. Germline CDR1 and CDR2: LNHNV and YYDKDF (reference sequence). The CDR3 length is 18 residues. CDR3 sequence: CATSRASGPGMGTDTQYF. Written as DNA, the CDR3 is TGTGCCACCAGCAGAGCAAGCGGGCCAGGTATGGGCACAGATACGCAGTATTTT.

The genes are TRBV11-2 and TRBJ2-7, with 9 bases matching TRBD2. CDR3 size: 17 residues. The ends lost 5 bases at V and 5 bases at J; junction bases unmatched: 16. Germline V gene lookup returns CDR1 SGHAT and CDR2 FQNNGV. CDR3 amino acids: CASSIRSSGNGRDEQYF. The CDR3 nucleotides are TGTGCCAGCAGCATTAGGTCTAGCGGGAACGGGCGGGACGAGCAGTACTTC.

The J gene is TRBJ2-7, the V gene TRBV6-5; tentative D call: TRBD2 (6 bases). Germline V gene sequence: CDR1 MNHEY, CDR2 SVGAGI. V gave up 6 bases and J gave up 6 bases, with 15 bases separating them. The CDR3 is 13 amino acids. The CDR3 is CASSRGTPSEQYF. The CDR3, as DNA: TGTGCCAGCAGCCGAGGGACTCCCTCCGAGCAGTACTTC.

The CDR3 DNA sequence: TGTGCCAGCAGCAAACAGGGGGCCAATTACAATGAGCAGTTCTTC. Its translation: CASSKQGANYNEQFF. This chain links TRBV7-3 with TRBJ2-1, with 9 bases aligning to TRBD1. Germline-derived CDR1 and CDR2 are SGHTA and FQGTGA. The trim removed 5 bases at V and 4 bases at J, leaving 6 bases unmatched. CDR3 length equals 15 residues.

The genes are TRBV5-1 and TRBJ2-7, with D tentatively TRBD1 (6 bases). CDR1 and CDR2 (germline): SGHRS, YFSETQ. Trimming stripped 4 bases from V and 1 base from J, with 9 bases between. The CDR3 is 13 residues long. CDR3 coding DNA: TGCGCCAGCAGCAACGGACAGTCCTACGAGCAGTACTTC. Its translation: CASSNGQSYEQYF.

The chain is built from TRBV28 and TRBJ2-7, with TRBD1 as a possible D gene (6 bases). Per the germline V gene, CDR1 is MDHEN and CDR2 is SYDVKM. Trimming stripped 1 base from V and 0 bases from J, with 7 bases between. The CDR3 has 14 amino acids. As DNA, the CDR3 is TGTGCCAGCAGTTTATTGGACAGCTCCTACGAGCAGTACTTC. This encodes CASSLLDSSYEQYF.

This chain connects TRBV27 to TRBJ2-1; possible D gene TRBD1, 6 bases. With 3 bases removed from V and 7 bases from J, the gap between germline ends came to 19 bases. Germline-derived CDR1 and CDR2 are MNHEY and SMNVEV (reference sequence). The CDR3 extends over 16 amino acids. Here the CDR3 reads CASSFGQPRCGNEQFF. CDR3 DNA sequence: TGTGCCAGCAGTTTCGGACAGCCCAGATGCGGTAATGAGCAGTTCTTC.

This chain connects TRBV9 to TRBJ2-7; 9 bases are shared with TRBD1. V dropped 3 bases and J dropped 5; count of bases not matched to a gene: 12. Germline CDR1 reads SGDLS; CDR2 reads YYNGEE. CDR3 length: 16 residues. The CDR3 is CASSGGDRAFRDEQYF. CDR3 nucleotide sequence: TGTGCCAGCAGCGGGGGGGACAGGGCTTTTCGGGACGAGCAGTACTTC.

This sequence joins TRBV23-1 and TRBJ1-1, with D possibly being TRBD1 (5 bases). TRBV23-1 is an open reading frame whose function is uncertain. The CDR3 consists of 16 residues. V lost 0 bases to trimming and J lost 5 bases, with 16 bases between them. This chain's CDR3 is CASSQSKGREETEAFF. In nucleotides, the CDR3 is TGCGCCAGCAGTCAATCGAAGGGCAGGGAGGAAACTGAAGCTTTCTTT.

This chain connects TRBV4-1 to TRBJ1-1, with TRBD1 matching 8 bases. Per the germline V gene, CDR1 is MGHRA and CDR2 is YSYEKL. After removal of 2 bases from V and 2 bases from J, the junction contained 4 bases not matched to a gene. CDR3 length: 15 amino acids. The CDR3 nucleotides read TGCGCCAGCAGCCAACATCAGGGGGCAAACACTGAAGCTTTCTTT. Encoded protein: CASSQHQGANTEAFF.

This chain connects TRBV28 to TRBJ1-1, with D uncertain. The CDR3 covers 14 residues. Trimming cost V 2 bases and J 2 bases, with 9 bases left between them. The germline gives CDR1 MDHEN, CDR2 SYDVKM. The CDR3 sequence: CASSLRGINTEAFF. The CDR3 DNA sequence: TGTGCCAGCAGTTTAAGAGGAATCAACACTGAAGCTTTCTTT.

This chain connects TRBV4-1 to TRBJ1-3; no clear D gene. V lost 1 base to trimming and J lost 0 bases, with 7 bases between them. Germline lookup yields CDR1 MGHRA and CDR2 YSYEKL. The CDR3 covers 15 residues. The DNA for the CDR3 is TGCGCCAGCAGCCAAGTCCAGGACTCTGGAAACACCATATATTTT. It specifies CASSQVQDSGNTIYF.

This clone was seen a handful of times. The rearrangement uses TRBV2 and TRBJ2-7; the D gene is possibly TRBD1 (5 bases). The CDR3 consists of 14 residues. Trimming removed 6 bases at V and 3 bases at J, with 15 bases between. Germline loops: CDR1 SNHLY, CDR2 FYNNEI. CDR3 amino acids: CASRLTVSIYEQYF. The CDR3 DNA follows: TGTGCCAGCAGGTTGACAGTAAGCATCTACGAGCAGTACTTC.

The chain couples TRBV27 to TRBJ1-5; possible D gene TRBD1, 5 bases. The CDR3 has 14 residues. The V and J ends lost 6 bases and 0 bases respectively, with 9 bases between them. Germline CDR1 MNHEY, CDR2 SMNVEV (reference sequence). The CDR3 nucleotides read TGTGCCAGCAGCCAGGACATTAGCAATCAGCCCCAGCATTTT. This codes for CASSQDISNQPQHF.

The chain recombines TRBV7-8 with TRBJ2-7; 10 positions agree with TRBD2. J lost 5 bases, V lost 4 bases, and 8 bases had no gene match. This CDR3 has 15 amino acids. Germline V gives CDR1 SGHVS, CDR2 FQNEAQ. The CDR3 loop reads CASSSLAGGSDEQYF. The DNA for the CDR3 is TGTGCCAGCAGCTCCTTAGCGGGAGGTAGTGACGAGCAGTACTTC.

V and J are TRBV27 and TRBJ2-1; TRBD2 agrees at 11 bases. Germline CDR1 and CDR2: MNHEY and SMNVEV (reference sequence). With 6 bases clipped from V and 0 bases from J, the junction kept 7 bases outside the gene matches. This CDR3 comprises 17 residues. The CDR3 protein is CASRRGTSGVSYNEQFF. CDR3 nucleotide sequence: TGTGCCAGCAGGAGAGGGACTAGCGGAGTCTCCTACAATGAGCAGTTCTTC.

The chain couples TRBV10-3 to TRBJ2-1; 12 bases line up with TRBD2. The trim removed 6 bases at V and 6 bases at J, leaving 9 bases unmatched. The CDR3 length is 16 residues. Germline V gives CDR1 ENHRY, CDR2 SYGVKD. The chain's CDR3 is CAIRASSGRAPNEQFF. The CDR3 nucleotides are TGTGCCATCAGGGCCTCTAGCGGGAGGGCCCCCAATGAGCAGTTCTTC.

V usage is TRBV19 and J usage is TRBJ2-7; a weak D match, TRBD1 (5 bases). The CDR3 is 14 amino acids. Germline lookup yields CDR1 LNHDA and CDR2 SQIVND (reference sequence). Trimming stripped 2 bases from V and 0 bases from J, with 8 bases between. The CDR3 nucleotides read TGTGCCAGTAGTATAATGACAGACTCCTACGAGCAGTACTTC. It yields the protein CASSIMTDSYEQYF.

The chain links TRBV6-6 to TRBJ1-2; the D gene is possibly TRBD1 (6 bases). V was cut by 2 bases and J by 5 bases, with 12 bases left in between. Germline values: CDR1 MNHNY, CDR2 SVGAGI (reference sequence). This CDR3 region has 14 residues. CDR3 nucleotide sequence: TGTGCCAGCAGTTACGTGGACAGCTTTTATGGCTACACCTTC. Translating gives CASSYVDSFYGYTF.

The V gene is TRBV5-4, the J gene TRBJ2-3, with TRBD2 identical over 8 bases. The trim removed 0 bases at V and 5 bases at J, leaving 5 bases unmatched. Germline CDR1 reads SGHNT; CDR2 reads YYREEE (reference sequence). The CDR3 runs 15 residues. For the CDR3, the DNA is TGTGCCAGCAGCTTGGATAGCGGGGAGGGAGATACGCAGTATTTT. This codes for CASSLDSGEGDTQYF.

The chain is built from TRBV5-4 and TRBJ2-3; D might be TRBD1 (6 bases). Germline V CDR1 and CDR2: SGHNT, YYREEE (reference sequence). Deletions cut 0 bases from V and 5 bases from J, with 16 bases between. The CDR3 extends over 16 amino acids. The CDR3 region has the DNA TGTGCCAGCAGCTTGGAGGGGGTCCCGGGCCTAGATACGCAGTATTTT. This translates into CASSLEGVPGLDTQYF.

The chain uses TRBV7-8 and TRBJ2-7; D is uncertain. The ends were cut back, 5 bases at V and 2 bases at J, with 13 bases in the middle. Germline-derived CDR1 and CDR2 are SGHVS and FQNEAQ. This CDR3 is 14 amino acids long. The CDR3 loop is CASSAGTRTYEQYF. The DNA for the CDR3 is TGTGCCAGCAGCGCCGGAACCAGGACCTACGAGCAGTACTTC.